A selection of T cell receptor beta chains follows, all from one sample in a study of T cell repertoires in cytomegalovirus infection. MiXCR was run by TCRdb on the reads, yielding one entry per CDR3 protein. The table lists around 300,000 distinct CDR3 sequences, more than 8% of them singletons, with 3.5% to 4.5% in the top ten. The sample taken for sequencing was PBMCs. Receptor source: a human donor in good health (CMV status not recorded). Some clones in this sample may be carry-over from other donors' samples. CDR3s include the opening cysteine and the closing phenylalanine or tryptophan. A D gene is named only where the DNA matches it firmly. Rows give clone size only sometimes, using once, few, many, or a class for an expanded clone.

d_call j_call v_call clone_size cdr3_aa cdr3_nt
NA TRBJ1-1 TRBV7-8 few CASSLGSGAEAFF TGTGCCAGCAGCCTGGGGTCGGGGGCTGAAGCTTTCTTT
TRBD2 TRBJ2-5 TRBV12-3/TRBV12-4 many CASSFTSGSGTQYF TGTGCCAGCAGTTTTACTAGCGGGAGTGGGACCCAGTACTTC
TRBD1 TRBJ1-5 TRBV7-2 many CASSSRGVEGNQPQHF TGTGCCAGCAGCTCCAGGGGGGTGGAGGGCAATCAGCCCCAGCATTTT
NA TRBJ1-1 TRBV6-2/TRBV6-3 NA CASSFGTTAFF TGTGCCAGCAGTTTCGGGACAACGGCTTTCTTT
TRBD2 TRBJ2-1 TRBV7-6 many CASQNVLSGRVNEQFF TGTGCCAGCCAGAATGTACTTAGCGGGAGGGTCAATGAGCAGTTCTTC
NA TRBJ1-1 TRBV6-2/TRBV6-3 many CASRIDRTVAGNTEAFF TGTGCCAGCAGGATTGACAGGACAGTCGCAGGGAACACTGAAGCTTTCTTT
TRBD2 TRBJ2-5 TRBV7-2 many CASSLVGGGVAGETQYF TGTGCCAGCAGCTTAGTGGGCGGGGGGGTCGCGGGGGAGACCCAGTACTTC
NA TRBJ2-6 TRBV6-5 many CASALTFSGANVLTF TGTGCCAGTGCCCTAACTTTCTCTGGGGCCAACGTCCTGACTTTC
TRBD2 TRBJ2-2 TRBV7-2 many CASSGRGGGTGELFF TGTGCCAGCAGCGGTCGGGGGGGCGGCACCGGGGAGCTGTTTTTT
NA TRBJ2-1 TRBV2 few CATCAGNEQFF TGTGCCACCTGTGCCGGGAATGAGCAGTTCTTC
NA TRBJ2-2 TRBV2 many CASSSGREGTGELFF TGTGCCAGCAGTTCTGGCCGGGAAGGCACCGGGGAGCTGTTTTTT
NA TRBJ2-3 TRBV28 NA CASSSPGEGPSTDTQYF TGTGCCAGCAGTTCCCCGGGTGAAGGTCCTAGCACAGATACGCAGTATTTT
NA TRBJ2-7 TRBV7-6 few CASSPGQRAYEQYF TGTGCCAGCAGCCCCGGCCAGCGGGCCTACGAGCAGTACTTC
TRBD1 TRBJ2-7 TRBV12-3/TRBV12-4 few CASSRDRVTYEQYF TGTGCCAGCAGCCGGGACAGGGTAACTTACGAGCAGTACTTC
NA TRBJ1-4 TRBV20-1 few CSARGGGTLPNEKLFF TGCAGTGCTAGAGGGGGAGGAACACTCCCTAATGAAAAACTGTTTTTT
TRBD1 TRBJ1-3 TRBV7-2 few CASSRTGVGAVRGNTIYF TGTGCCAGCAGCCGCACAGGGGTTGGGGCTGTACGGGGAAACACCATATATTTT
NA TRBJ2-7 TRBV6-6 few CASSYAVPMNEQYF TGTGCCAGCAGTTACGCAGTTCCCATGAACGAGCAGTACTTC
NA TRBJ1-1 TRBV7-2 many CASSLTGFKTEAFF TGTGCCAGCAGCTTAACAGGTTTTAAAACTGAAGCTTTCTTT
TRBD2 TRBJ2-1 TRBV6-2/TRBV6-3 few CASSYLAGANEQFF TGTGCCAGCAGTTACCTAGCGGGGGCCAATGAGCAGTTCTTC
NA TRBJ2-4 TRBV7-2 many CASSLVDAKNIQYF TGTGCCAGCAGCTTAGTGGACGCCAAAAACATTCAGTACTTC
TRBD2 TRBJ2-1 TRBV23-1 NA CASSQSGLAGGLRSYNEQFF TGCGCCAGCAGTCAATCGGGACTAGCGGGGGGGCTAAGGTCCTACAATGAGCAGTTCTTC
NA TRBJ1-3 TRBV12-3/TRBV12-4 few CASSFARGNTIYF TGTGCCAGCAGTTTCGCGCGCGGAAACACCATATATTTT
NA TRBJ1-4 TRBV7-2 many CASSPTPAKLFF TGTGCCAGCAGCCCAACCCCGGCAAAACTGTTTTTT
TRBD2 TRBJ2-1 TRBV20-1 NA CSARDGGRDNEQFF TGCAGTGCTAGAGATGGCGGGAGGGACAATGAGCAGTTCTTC
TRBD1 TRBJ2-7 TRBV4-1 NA CASSQSGQGIHEQYF TGCGCCAGCAGCCAATCCGGACAGGGGATCCACGAGCAGTACTTC
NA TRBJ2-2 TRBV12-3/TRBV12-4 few CASSLRGGPTGELFF TGTGCCAGCAGTTTGAGGGGGGGCCCCACCGGGGAGCTGTTTTTT
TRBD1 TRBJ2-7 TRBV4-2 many CASSQDAGQGSYEQYF TGTGCCAGCAGCCAAGATGCGGGACAGGGTTCCTACGAGCAGTACTTC
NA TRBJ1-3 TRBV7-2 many CASSQPGTGILGNTIYF TGTGCCAGCAGCCAGCCTGGGACGGGGATTTTAGGAAACACCATATATTTT
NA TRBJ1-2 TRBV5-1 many CASSPDTTYGYTF TGCGCCAGCAGCCCAGACACAACATATGGCTACACCTTC
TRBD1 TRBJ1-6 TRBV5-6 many CASSLQGAAYNSPLHF TGTGCCAGCAGCCTTCAGGGGGCAGCCTATAATTCACCCCTCCACTTT
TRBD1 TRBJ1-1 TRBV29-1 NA CSVEGQGGLGAFF TGCAGCGTTGAGGGACAGGGTGGTTTAGGGGCTTTCTTT
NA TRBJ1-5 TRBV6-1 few CASSEFSGSNQPQHF TGTGCCAGCAGTGAATTTTCTGGGAGCAATCAGCCCCAGCATTTT
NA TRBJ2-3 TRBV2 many CASSIRGTDTQYF TGTGCCAGCAGTATCAGGGGAACAGATACGCAGTATTTT